This T cell receptor beta chain is drawn from a study of long-term antiretroviral therapy in people with HIV. Broader study findings: For ART adherence, viral resistance and therapy changes, no data were available. Clonal populations expanded prior to ART predominated within the repertoire at all time points.

Survey-level immunoSEQ v3.0 assays were run. TCRdb keeps only in-frame clones here, not all; method: immunoSEQ multiplex PCR. The sample consists of 30,000 to 40,000 clones, around four fifths of them appearing once. Comment on this clone: Its antigen is currently unknown.

At least one PBMC sample before ART and at least two after were required. Held in samples before DNA extraction were about 0.85-10 million cryopreserved PBMC. Germline values: CDR1 SEHNR, CDR2 FQNEAQ (reference sequence). Losses at the gene ends were 4 bases for V and 4 bases for J; bases not matched to a gene: 8. The CDR3 runs 15 residues. This TCR was sampled from a man between 18 and 35 years old with HIV. The chain combines TRBV7-9 with TRBJ2-7; 9 bases line up with TRBD1. Sequencing used unsorted PBMCs, obtained 0.4 years before starting antiretroviral therapy. This chain's CDR3 is CASSSGQGNRYEQYF. The CDR3 DNA is TGTGCCAGCAGCTCCGGACAGGGGAACAGGTACGAGCAGTACTTC.